The 9 T cell receptor beta chains in this list originate from one sample, sequenced in a study of cytomegalovirus exposure and HLA in healthy donors. Researchers ran the PCR with 60 Vbeta and 13 Jbeta primers. Assay used: immunoSEQ multiplex PCR; TCRdb lists only in-frame clones, some missing. This sample's table has around 210,000 clones. The sample consisted of PBMCs. Receptors originate from a girl aged 2-15 years in good health and CMV-seropositive.

The V and J genes are TRBV10-3 and TRBJ2-1; possible D gene TRBD2, 6 bases. Trimming shortened V by 8 bases and J by 7 bases, and 12 bases separated the two germline ends. The CDR3 has 12 residues. Germline CDR1 and CDR2: ENHRY and SYGVKD. The CDR3 DNA sequence: TGTGCCATCCACAAGGAGGGGAATGAGCAGTTCTTC. The encoded protein is CAIHKEGNEQFF.

This chain connects TRBV2 to TRBJ2-7, with 7 bases identical to TRBD1. V was clipped by 6 bases and J by 3 bases; unmatched bases: 8. The germline CDR1 and CDR2 sequences are SNHLY and FYNNEI. The CDR3 covers 14 residues. DNA for the CDR3: TGTGCCAGCAGGATAGGGGACAGATACTACGAGCAGTACTTC. Amino acids: CASRIGDRYYEQYF.

The CDR3 DNA follows: TGCGCCAGCAGCTTGGTAGCTAGCGGGATAACAGATACGCAGTATTTT. It yields the protein CASSLVASGITDTQYF. This chain uses TRBV5-1 with TRBJ2-3; 9 bases are shared with TRBD2. J lost 3 bases, V lost 0 bases, and 5 bases had no gene match. Germline CDR1 reads SGHRS; CDR2 reads YFSETQ. The CDR3 loop spans 16 amino acids.

The V and J genes are TRBV11-1 and TRBJ2-1, with TRBD2 matching 10 bases. This CDR3 comprises 15 residues. V trimming: 5 bases; J trimming: 7 bases; junction bases outside the gene matches: 8. The germline CDR1 and CDR2 sequences are SGHAT and FQDESV (reference sequence). The CDR3 region is CASSLGTSVKNEQFF. CDR3 in DNA: TGTGCCAGCAGCCTCGGGACTAGCGTAAAGAATGAGCAGTTCTTC.

This rearrangement joins TRBV4-1 to TRBJ2-5, with TRBD1 matching 8 bases. The germline gives CDR1 MGHRA, CDR2 YSYEKL. Trimming took 0 bases from V and 2 from J; bases not matched to a gene: 8. The CDR3 is 17 amino acids. The CDR3 DNA is TGCGCCAGCAGCCAAGATGGAGGGACAGGTATTCAAGAGACCCAGTACTTC. Protein: CASSQDGGTGIQETQYF.

This rearrangement joins TRBV19 to TRBJ2-3; the D gene is possibly TRBD2 (6 bases). The V gene lost 8 bases and the J gene lost 4 bases, with 10 bases spanning the gap. Germline V gives CDR1 LNHDA, CDR2 SQIVND (reference sequence). CDR3 length: 12 residues. CDR3 bases: TGTGCCAGTCGGAGGGCCGCAGATACGCAGTATTTT. It encodes CASRRAADTQYF.

The chain combines TRBV6-1 with TRBJ2-1, with unresolved D. CDR1 and CDR2 from the germline V gene are MNHNS and SASEGT. This CDR3 has 15 amino acids. Trimming cost V 3 bases and J 0 bases, with 9 bases left between them. As DNA, the CDR3 is TGTGCCAGCAGTGAGATTCGGAGCTCCTACAATGAGCAGTTCTTC. Protein product: CASSEIRSSYNEQFF.

This chain connects TRBV2 to TRBJ2-1; 7 nucleotides match TRBD2. After removal of 3 bases from V and 0 bases from J, the junction contained 5 bases not matched to a gene. The length of the CDR3 is 16 residues. Looked up from germline, CDR1 is SNHLY and CDR2 is FYNNEI. The CDR3 DNA reads TGTGCCAGCAGTGACGTGGGCGGGAGCTCCTACAATGAGCAGTTCTTC. The encoded protein is CASSDVGGSSYNEQFF.

This chain connects TRBV5-1 to TRBJ2-1; a weak D match, TRBD2 (6 bases). This CDR3 is 15 amino acids long. Looked up from germline, CDR1 is SGHRS and CDR2 is YFSETQ. Between the trimmed V and J ends, which lost 0 bases and 4 bases, there was a span of 11 bases. The DNA for the CDR3 is TGCGCCAGCAGCTTGGGCCCGGGAGTATACAATGAGCAGTTCTTC. Its protein product is CASSLGPGVYNEQFF.